Below are 26 T cell receptor beta chains sequenced from a single sample in a study of Tregs in tolerant kidney transplant recipients. This table comes from immunoSEQ multiplex PCR, and its TCRdb copy is limited to in-frame clones, with some not included. The top ten hold around 0.35% of the sample, which has about 110,000 clones, around 91% seen once. The source material was CD4+ T cells from blood, sampled before the transplant. Source of these receptors: a human donor who received a combined kidney and bone marrow transplant.

The gene calls are TRBV6-5 and TRBJ2-1; D is possibly TRBD1 (6 bases). With 0 bases removed from V and 9 bases from J, the gap between germline ends came to 15 bases. The CDR3 has 15 amino acids. Germline CDR1 MNHEY, CDR2 SVGAGI. The CDR3 DNA reads TGTGCCAGCAGTTACTCGAACAGGGTTGAGGGTGAGCAGTTCTTC. It encodes CASSYSNRVEGEQFF.

The gene calls are TRBV7-2 and TRBJ2-7; 11 nucleotides line up with TRBD1. Germline CDR1 reads SGHTA; CDR2 reads FQGNSA. V lost 5 bases and J lost 0; bases outside the gene matches: 3. This CDR3 has 15 residues. CDR3 region: CASSQGQGASYEQYF. As DNA, the CDR3 is TGTGCCAGCAGCCAAGGACAGGGGGCCTCCTACGAGCAGTACTTC. Using reference TRBV7-2 and TRBJ2-7 for the parts outside the CDR3, the full variable domain is GAGVSQSPSNKVTEKGKDVELRCDPISGHTALYWYRQSLGQGLEFLIYFQGNSAPDKSGLPSDRFSAERTGGSVSTLTIQRTQQEDSAVYLCASSQGQGASYEQYFGPGTRLTVT.

The chain joins TRBV19 to TRBJ1-1, with no clear D. V was cut by 7 bases and J by 1 base, with 16 bases left in between. Germline values: CDR1 LNHDA, CDR2 SQIVND (reference sequence). This CDR3 comprises 15 residues. CDR3 protein: CASTLLPGKNTEAFF. For the CDR3, the DNA is TGTGCCAGTACTCTCCTACCCGGGAAGAACACTGAAGCTTTCTTT.

The chain recombines TRBV18 with TRBJ1-1; 8 bases align to TRBD1. Germline CDR1 is KGHSH and CDR2 is LQKENI. This CDR3 contains 15 residues. V lost 4 bases to trimming and J lost 1 base; unmatched junction nucleotides: 5. The CDR3 DNA sequence: TGTGCCAGCTCACGGGTGGACAGGGAGAACACTGAAGCTTTCTTT. Protein product: CASSRVDRENTEAFF.

This clone was detected only once. In DNA form, the CDR3 reads TGTGCCAGCAGCGCGGACACTGGAAACACCATATATTTT. Its translation is CASSADTGNTIYF. This sequence joins TRBV5-4 and TRBJ1-3; TRBD1 is a possible D gene (5 bases). Germline loops: CDR1 SGHNT, CDR2 YYREEE (reference sequence). The V end was cut by 4 bases, the J end by 2 bases, with 7 bases between. This CDR3 has 13 amino acids.

The rearrangement links TRBV6-5 to TRBJ2-7; 7 bases are shared with TRBD2. Germline V lookup: CDR1 MNHEY, CDR2 SVGAGI. Trimming cost V 0 bases and J 5 bases; bases outside gene matches: 4. This CDR3 region has 14 residues. The CDR3 DNA sequence: TGTGCCAGCAGTTACTCGGGGGGGGTAAACGAGCAGTACTTC. It specifies CASSYSGGVNEQYF.

The chain joins TRBV28 to TRBJ2-7, with 8 bases that match TRBD2. Germline assignment: CDR1 MDHEN and CDR2 SYDVKM. Losses at the gene ends were 4 bases for V and 2 bases for J; bases not matched to a gene: 10. The length of the CDR3 is 16 residues. CDR3 residues: CASSSPPGRDPYEQYF. The CDR3 DNA reads TGTGCCAGCAGTTCTCCCCCCGGGAGGGACCCCTACGAGCAGTACTTC. Full variable domain (outside the CDR3, taken from reference TRBV28 and TRBJ2-7): DVKVTQSSRYLVKRTGEKVFLECVQDMDHENMFWYRQDPGLGLRLIYFSYDVKMKEKGDIPEGYSVSREKKERFSLILESASTNQTSMYLCASSSPPGRDPYEQYFGPGTRLTVT.

The genes are TRBV19 and TRBJ1-4; D remains unclear. Between the trimmed V and J ends, which lost 4 bases and 8 bases, there was a span of 14 bases. Germline CDR1 is LNHDA and CDR2 is SQIVND (reference sequence). This CDR3 spans 14 amino acids. The CDR3 coding sequence is TGTGCCAGTAGTACGCAGGCGGGCGGAGAAAAACTGTTTTTT. Residues: CASSTQAGGEKLFF.

The CDR3 DNA follows: TGTGCCAGCAGTTCCTTTCAGGGGGATCTTAGCAATCAGCCCCAGCATTTT. Translated: CASSSFQGDLSNQPQHF. J is TRBJ1-5 and V is TRBV27, with 7 bases fitting TRBD1. Germline trimming cut 4 bases from V and 0 bases from J; bases unmatched to any gene: 9. Germline V CDR1 and CDR2: MNHEY, SMNVEV (reference sequence). The CDR3 runs 17 residues.

CDR3 DNA: TGTGCCATCGGCCTCAGCTGGGGGGAAGGGCCAGATACGCAGTATTTT. Protein product: CAIGLSWGEGPDTQYF. V usage is TRBV25-1 and J usage is TRBJ2-3; the D gene is possibly TRBD2 (6 bases). The CDR3 extends over 16 amino acids. Germline V lookup: CDR1 MGHDK, CDR2 SYGVNS. V was shortened by 10 bases and J by 4 bases, with 24 bases between the two germline ends. Full variable domain (remainder filled in from reference TRBV25-1 and TRBJ2-3): EADIYQTPRYLVIGTGKKITLECSQTMGHDKMYWYQQDPGMELHLIHYSYGVNSTEKGDLSSESTVSRIRTEHFPLTLESARPSHTSQYLCAIGLSWGEGPDTQYFGPGTRLTVL.

The chain couples TRBV18 to TRBJ2-1; 7 positions agree with TRBD1. Germline loops: CDR1 KGHSH, CDR2 LQKENI. This CDR3 has 15 amino acids. Unmatched junction bases numbered 4, after V lost 4 bases and J lost 1 base. DNA for the CDR3: TGTGCCAGCTCACAGGGGGCAGGGTCCTACAATGAGCAGTTCTTC. It yields the protein CASSQGAGSYNEQFF.

In its sample, this clone was seen a few times. The chain recombines TRBV5-4 with TRBJ2-7; D possibly corresponds to TRBD1 (6 bases). There are 14 residues in the CDR3. With 4 bases removed from V and 5 bases from J, the gap between germline ends came to 16 bases. CDR1 SGHNT and CDR2 YYREEE come from the germline V gene (reference sequence). The CDR3 nucleotides read TGTGCCAGCAGCCCGGGACACGGAGGAGACGAGCAGTACTTC. Translating gives CASSPGHGGDEQYF.

The chain couples TRBV5-6 to TRBJ2-1; 11 nucleotides match TRBD2. The CDR3 loop spans 16 amino acids. Germline CDR1 reads SGHDT; CDR2 reads YYEEEE. The junction had 6 bases not matched to a gene; V was cut back by 0 bases and J by 7 bases. CDR3 coding DNA: TGTGCCAGCAGCTTGGGGCGACTAGCGGGGTGGAATGAGCAGTTCTTC. Its protein product is CASSLGRLAGWNEQFF.

The chain uses TRBV7-2 and TRBJ2-2, with TRBD2 as a possible D gene (6 bases). Trimming took 1 base from V and 8 from J, leaving 14 bases between them. The germline V gene has CDR1 SGHTA and CDR2 FQGNSA. There are 15 residues in the CDR3. The CDR3 DNA is TGTGCCAGCAGCTTAGTGGCGGGGACCACTGGGGAGCTGTTTTTT. It encodes CASSLVAGTTGELFF.

The gene calls are TRBV28 and TRBJ2-7; 7 nucleotides match TRBD1. Trimming cost V 2 bases and J 6 bases; bases outside gene matches: 10. CDR1 MDHEN and CDR2 SYDVKM come from the germline V gene. The CDR3 contains 15 residues. The CDR3 DNA sequence: TGTGCCAGCAGTTTAGGCCAGGGGGTGCCGGGCGAGCAGTACTTC. As protein: CASSLGQGVPGEQYF.

This clone occurred a few times. The rearrangement joins TRBV5-1 to TRBJ2-7; 9 bases line up with TRBD2. Germline CDR1 reads SGHRS; CDR2 reads YFSETQ. The CDR3 totals 15 residues. V lost 1 base, J lost 3 bases, and 5 bases stayed unmatched. This CDR3 reads CASSLSAGGHYEQYF. CDR3 DNA: TGCGCCAGCAGCTTGAGTGCGGGAGGGCACTACGAGCAGTACTTC.

The V gene is TRBV2, the J gene TRBJ2-3; 16 bases are a match to TRBD2. V was clipped by 5 bases and J by 3 bases; unmatched bases: 17. CDR3 length equals 21 residues. The germline CDR1 and CDR2 sequences are SNHLY and FYNNEI. The CDR3 sequence is CASSLPLGLAGGPNGTDTQYF. In DNA, the CDR3 is TGTGCCAGCAGTCTCCCCCTGGGACTAGCGGGGGGGCCTAACGGAACAGATACGCAGTATTTT.

V and J are TRBV7-9 and TRBJ2-5; D remains ambiguous. CDR1 is SEHNR and CDR2 is FQNEAQ in the germline V gene (reference sequence). V was pared by 1 base and J by 2 bases, with 8 bases between. The CDR3 extends over 14 amino acids. The CDR3 sequence: CASSLGAKQETQYF. In DNA, the CDR3 is TGTGCCAGCAGCTTAGGGGCTAAACAAGAGACCCAGTACTTC.

The chain combines TRBV6-5 with TRBJ1-2, with TRBD1 matching 9 bases. In germline, CDR1 is MNHEY, CDR2 SVGAGI. J gave up 7 bases and V 5 bases, and 5 bases lay outside the gene matches. The CDR3 extends over 13 amino acids. CDR3 in amino acids: CASSRGQGSGYTF. The DNA for the CDR3 is TGTGCCAGCAGTCGGGGACAGGGTAGTGGCTACACCTTC.

This chain joins TRBV10-3 and TRBJ2-3, with TRBD2 matching over 8 bases. V was clipped by 6 bases and J by 1 base; unmatched bases: 3. CDR1 ENHRY and CDR2 SYGVKD come from the germline V gene. The CDR3 is 14 residues long. The CDR3 nucleotides read TGTGCCATCAGCGGGGGGGTGGGCACAGATACGCAGTATTTT. Protein sequence: CAISGGVGTDTQYF.

V and J are TRBV6-5 and TRBJ1-2; no clear D gene. Germline CDR1 MNHEY, CDR2 SVGAGI. CDR3 size: 15 residues. Trimming shortened V by 6 bases and J by 4 bases, and 18 bases separated the two germline ends. CDR3 loop: CASSHQAWEPYGYTF. CDR3 nucleotide sequence: TGTGCCAGCAGCCACCAAGCATGGGAGCCCTATGGCTACACCTTC.

The J gene is TRBJ2-1, the V gene TRBV19; a possible D gene is TRBD2 (5 bases). The CDR3 extends over 16 amino acids. Germline V gene lookup returns CDR1 LNHDA and CDR2 SQIVND (reference sequence). Trimming removed 7 bases from V and 2 bases from J, with 18 bases in between. CDR3 DNA: TGTGCCAGTACCCCCCTGGCTAGCAGCGCCTACAATGAGCAGTTCTTC. Protein sequence: CASTPLASSAYNEQFF.

This clone was found once. This chain joins TRBV7-2 and TRBJ2-7, with TRBD2 as a possible D gene (5 bases). The CDR3 is 14 residues long. Looked up from germline, CDR1 is SGHTA and CDR2 is FQGNSA. V dropped 8 bases and J dropped 6 bases, with 20 bases sitting between them. The CDR3, as DNA: TGTGCCAGCCTAATTACCCGGGCAAGCGGCGAGCAGTACTTC. It translates to CASLITRASGEQYF.

The rearrangement joins TRBV6-1 to TRBJ2-1; 9 bases map to TRBD1. The junction had 11 bases not matched to a gene; V was cut back by 5 bases and J by 9 bases. CDR1 is MNHNS and CDR2 is SASEGT in the germline V gene. There are 15 residues in the CDR3. The CDR3 DNA sequence: TGTGCCAGCAGTACCGGGACAGGGTGGGGAGGTGAGCAGTTCTTC. Translation gives CASSTGTGWGGEQFF.

The chain links TRBV5-5 to TRBJ1-2; D gene uncertain. CDR3 length equals 13 residues. Germline V CDR1 and CDR2: SGHKS, YYEKEE (reference sequence). V was trimmed by 2 bases and J by 1 base, leaving 6 bases between them. CDR3 region: CASSFGFNYGYTF. The CDR3 DNA reads TGTGCCAGCAGCTTTGGCTTTAACTATGGCTACACCTTC.

This sequence joins TRBV9 and TRBJ1-1; 7 bases fit TRBD1. V lost 4 bases and J lost 8; bases outside the gene matches: 8. This CDR3 has 13 amino acids. The germline gives CDR1 SGDLS, CDR2 YYNGEE. CDR3 region: CASSPSPRGEAFF. The CDR3 DNA reads as TGTGCCAGCAGCCCCTCCCCCAGGGGGGAAGCTTTCTTT.